Reported below is one T cell receptor beta chain. This record comes from a study of blood T cell repertoires in COVID-19. Study background: Sample material is recorded as cDNA or gDNA derived from T cells, B-cell-depleted T cells, or PBMCs.

Sequencing used immunoSEQ multiplex PCR; TCRdb keeps in-frame clones, though not all of them. Of about 150,000 clones in the sample, 83% were seen once. This CDR3 spans 15 amino acids. Per germline, CDR1 SQVTM and CDR2 ANQGSEA. Trimming took off 1 base at V and 1 base at J, with 12 bases between the two ends. The clonotype originates from a woman older than 75 with acute or convalescent COVID-19. Sequenced input: peripheral blood. The V gene is TRBV29-1, the J gene TRBJ2-3; tentatively, D is TRBD2 (6 bases). This CDR3 reads CSVEGGALGTDTQYF. CDR3 coding DNA: TGCAGCGTTGAAGGCGGGGCGTTGGGCACAGATACGCAGTATTTT.